This TCR beta chain originates from a study of CD8+CD57+ T cells in acquired aplastic anemia. This clonotype was seen at least ten times. Patients chosen for sequencing had shown CD8+CD57+ cell expansion by flow cytometry. For CDR3 and TCR beta VDJ profiling, genomic DNA was the template used. Using its own MiXCR run on the reads, TCRdb lists one record per CDR3 protein. The sample includes around 430,000 distinct CDR3 sequences, around 30% seen only once; the top ten take 0.8% to 0.85%. This CDR3 comprises 17 residues. The ends were cut back, 1 base at V and 0 bases at J, with 16 bases in the middle.

The rearrangement links TRBV12-3 or TRBV12-4 to TRBJ2-7, with D perhaps being TRBD1 or TRBD2 (5 bases each). This receptor was identified in a human donor with aplastic anemia. The specimen sequenced was sorted CD4+, CD8+, or CD8+CD57+ T cells (not recorded which) from PBMCs. The chain's CDR3 is CASSLGSWGTSSYEQYF. In DNA, the CDR3 is TGTGCCAGCAGTTTAGGGTCATGGGGGACCAGCTCCTACGAGCAGTACTTC.